A single sample is the source of the 21 T cell receptor beta chains below, sequenced in a study of T cells in Graves' hyperthyroidism and ophthalmopathy. From RNA transcripts, TCR beta CDR3 regions were amplified. The HTBI set primed first-round TCR CDR3 RT-PCR. TCRdb re-derived calls from the multiplex PCR reads in MiXCR, one entry per CDR3 protein. Seen here are about 200,000 distinct CDR3 sequences, less than 20% observed once, and the top ten hold roughly 49%. The source material was blood. All receptors come from a woman aged 45-59 years with Graves' hyperthyroidism.

The chain recombines TRBV11-3 with TRBJ1-4; 7 bases are shared with TRBD1. The germline gives CDR1 SGHNT, CDR2 YENEEA. The V segment lost 5 bases and the J segment 5 bases; nucleotides outside the gene matches: 8. This CDR3 comprises 15 residues. CDR3 coding DNA: TGTGCCAGCAGCCCGCGACAGGGATCGAATGAAAAACTGTTTTTT. Protein sequence: CASSPRQGSNEKLFF.

This clonotype was detected many times. The rearrangement links TRBV28 to TRBJ2-6, with TRBD1 matching over 8 bases. The CDR3 spans 18 residues. Per germline, CDR1 MDHEN and CDR2 SYDVKM. J was trimmed by 2 bases and V by 4 bases; bases with no gene match: 10. The CDR3 nucleotides are TGTGCCAGCAGTTCCTCCGGACAGGGACTCGCTGGGGCCAACGTCCTGACTTTC. It is translated as CASSSSGQGLAGANVLTF.

This clonotype was recorded a few times. This chain uses TRBV5-1 with TRBJ2-4; D is tentatively TRBD1 or TRBD2 (6 bases each). The germline V gene has CDR1 SGHRS and CDR2 YFSETQ. CDR3 length: 16 residues. The V and J ends lost 0 bases and 3 bases respectively, with 13 bases between them. The CDR3 sequence: CASSLDGGHSKNIQYF. The CDR3 region has the DNA TGCGCCAGCAGCTTGGATGGGGGGCATAGCAAAAACATTCAGTACTTC.

This clonotype showed up just a few times. The chain has TRBV12-5 and TRBJ2-1; 9 nucleotides match TRBD2. V was pared by 1 base and J by 6 bases, with 7 bases of the junction left unmatched. The CDR3 is 16 amino acids. Germline CDR1 reads LGHNT; CDR2 reads FRNRAP. The CDR3 DNA follows: TGTGCTAGTGGTTTGGCCTCGACTAGCGGCCTCAATGAGCAGTTCTTC. It specifies CASGLASTSGLNEQFF.

This clonotype turned up a few times. The chain has TRBV20-1 and TRBJ2-3; a possible D gene is TRBD2 (5 bases). Germline V CDR1 and CDR2: DFQATT, SNEGSKA (reference sequence). Trimming removed 7 bases from V and 2 bases from J, with 16 bases in between. CDR3 length equals 14 residues. The DNA for the CDR3 is TGCAGTGGAACGACTACAATAAACACAGATACGCAGTATTTT. It specifies CSGTTTINTDTQYF.

The chain has TRBV4-1 and TRBJ2-3; 12 bases map to TRBD2. V lost 3 bases to trimming and J lost 4 bases; unmatched junction nucleotides: 2. The germline V gene encodes CDR1 MGHRA and CDR2 YSYEKL. The CDR3 consists of 15 residues. The CDR3 DNA reads as TGCGCCAGCAGCCACCCTAGCGGGAGGGCAGATACGCAGTATTTT. Protein sequence: CASSHPSGRADTQYF.

The V and J genes are TRBV7-9 and TRBJ2-1; TRBD2 is a possible D gene (6 bases). Trimming cost V 6 bases and J 10 bases, with 19 bases left between them. Germline V gives CDR1 SEHNR, CDR2 FQNEAQ (reference sequence). CDR3 size: 14 residues. The CDR3 spells CASREAGRDKEQFF. CDR3 DNA sequence: TGTGCCAGCAGGGAGGCGGGACGGGATAAAGAGCAGTTCTTC.

In this sample, this clonotype turned up many times. The chain is built from TRBV2 and TRBJ2-3; TRBD2 aligns across 9 bases. The length of the CDR3 is 16 residues. CDR1 SNHLY and CDR2 FYNNEI come from the germline V gene. The junction had 7 bases not matched to a gene; V was cut back by 2 bases and J by 4 bases. The CDR3 reads CASSEFPSGMPDTQYF. In DNA form, the CDR3 reads TGTGCCAGCAGTGAATTCCCTAGCGGGATGCCAGATACGCAGTATTTT.

This clonotype has a count of ten or more. This sequence joins TRBV24-1 and TRBJ2-2; possibly TRBD2 for D (5 bases). The CDR3 length is 14 residues. Germline V gene sequence: CDR1 KGHDR, CDR2 SFDVKD. Trimming removed 5 bases at V and 4 bases at J, with 10 bases between. Here the CDR3 reads CATSGPAGTGELFF. DNA of the CDR3: TGTGCCACCAGTGGACCTGCGGGCACCGGGGAGCTGTTTTTT.

This chain joins TRBV5-1 and TRBJ2-3; D is possibly TRBD1 (6 bases). Germline-derived CDR1 and CDR2 are SGHRS and YFSETQ. Trimming removed 4 bases at V and 4 bases at J, with 13 bases between. This CDR3 comprises 14 residues. CDR3 nucleotides: TGCGCCAGCAGCACCGGGACATTTGCAGATACGCAGTATTTT. Translating gives CASSTGTFADTQYF.

This clonotype was seen repeatedly, ten times or more. The chain uses TRBV10-3 and TRBJ1-1; D uncertain. The CDR3 covers 13 residues. Deletions cut 2 bases from V and 3 bases from J, with 7 bases between. CDR1 and CDR2 (germline): ENHRY, SYGVKD. The CDR3 region is CAISEERDTEAFF. The CDR3 bases are TGTGCCATCAGTGAGGAGCGAGACACTGAAGCTTTCTTT.

This clonotype has at least ten counts. The chain uses TRBV20-1 and TRBJ2-1, with 10 bases that match TRBD2. The CDR3 is 13 residues long. CDR1 and CDR2 (germline): DFQATT, SNEGSKA (reference sequence). V shed 4 bases, J shed 8 bases, and the junction held 5 bases outside the gene matches. In DNA, the CDR3 is TGCAGTGCTACTAGCGGGAGAATCTATGAGCAGTTCTTC. It translates to CSATSGRIYEQFF.

The rearrangement joins TRBV28 to TRBJ2-7, with D perhaps TRBD1 (6 bases). The CDR3 is 14 amino acids. Germline assignment: CDR1 MDHEN and CDR2 SYDVKM. V was cut by 4 bases and J by 2 bases, with 12 bases left in between. This chain's CDR3 is CASSSTGSAYEQYF. The CDR3 DNA is TGTGCCAGCAGTTCCACAGGGTCCGCCTACGAGCAGTACTTC. Full variable domain (remainder filled in from reference TRBV28 and TRBJ2-7): DVKVTQSSRYLVKRTGEKVFLECVQDMDHENMFWYRQDPGLGLRLIYFSYDVKMKEKGDIPEGYSVSREKKERFSLILESASTNQTSMYLCASSSTGSAYEQYFGPGTRLTVT.

This clonotype was seen only a few times. The chain carries TRBV29-1 and TRBJ2-1, with 13 bases matching TRBD2. After removal of 6 bases from V and 8 bases from J, the junction contained 4 bases not matched to a gene. CDR3 length equals 13 residues. CDR1 SQVTM and CDR2 ANQGSEA come from the germline V gene. The CDR3, as DNA: TGCAGCGTCGGACTAGCGGGAGACGATGAGCAGTTCTTC. It specifies CSVGLAGDDEQFF.

This clonotype was picked up many times. This chain connects TRBV12-3 or TRBV12-4 to TRBJ2-2, with TRBD2 matching 7 bases. This CDR3 is 16 amino acids long. J lost 2 bases, V lost 5 bases, and 8 bases had no gene match. The CDR3 region has the DNA TGTGCCAGCAGTCCACCGGGACTACCCAACACCGGGGAGCTGTTTTTT. This translates into CASSPPGLPNTGELFF.

The sample holds many counts of this clonotype. The CDR3 spells CASSALEMGGGELFF. The DNA of the CDR3 is TGTGCCAGCAGTGCCCTCGAGATGGGGGGCGGGGAGCTGTTTTTT. The chain has TRBV6-1 and TRBJ2-2, with TRBD2 as a possible D gene (6 bases). The germline gives CDR1 MNHNS, CDR2 SASEGT. Trimming cost V 4 bases and J 7 bases, with 16 bases left between them. The CDR3 contains 15 residues.

This clonotype was found many times. The chain uses TRBV28 and TRBJ2-7, with D uncertain. This CDR3 has 13 amino acids. CDR1 is MDHEN and CDR2 is SYDVKM in the germline V gene. Between the trimmed V and J ends, which lost 7 bases and 0 bases, there was a span of 10 bases. The chain's CDR3 is CASKSLLSYEQYF. In DNA, the CDR3 is TGTGCCAGCAAATCGCTTCTCTCCTACGAGCAGTACTTC.

This clonotype was counted many times. The genes are TRBV6-1 and TRBJ1-1; unclear D gene. V gave up 2 bases and J gave up 8 bases, with 12 bases separating them. The germline V gene has CDR1 MNHNS and CDR2 SASEGT. The CDR3 is 13 amino acids. CDR3 in amino acids: CASSETLVSEAFF. In DNA form, the CDR3 reads TGTGCCAGCAGTGAAACATTGGTCTCCGAAGCTTTCTTT.

There are a few counts of this clonotype. The chain uses TRBV9 and TRBJ2-5; D tentatively fits TRBD1 or TRBD2 (6 bases each). V dropped 0 bases and J dropped 1 base, with 16 bases sitting between them. Germline V lookup: CDR1 SGDLS, CDR2 YYNGEE. CDR3 length: 17 residues. The CDR3, as DNA: TGTGCCAGCAGCGTAGGCCCTTGGGGGGCCCGCCAAGAGACCCAGTACTTC. Protein sequence: CASSVGPWGARQETQYF.

This clonotype was observed a handful of times. The V call is TRBV7-3, the J call TRBJ1-1; D is undetermined. Trimming pared 3 bases from V and 5 bases from J, leaving 10 bases between. Germline CDR1 and CDR2: SGHTA and FQGTGA. The CDR3 consists of 13 residues. The CDR3 sequence is CASSFTSGTEAFF. The CDR3 nucleotides are TGTGCCAGCAGCTTCACCTCGGGTACTGAAGCTTTCTTT.

This clonotype occurred many times. The chain recombines TRBV28 with TRBJ1-1, with D maybe TRBD1 (6 bases). This CDR3 contains 16 residues. The germline V and J ends were trimmed by 7 bases and 1 base, with 19 bases remaining between them. Germline V gives CDR1 MDHEN, CDR2 SYDVKM. The CDR3 DNA follows: TGTGCCAGCACCCCCGGGGGCCAGTCGGGGAACACTGAAGCTTTCTTT. This gives the protein CASTPGGQSGNTEAFF. The whole variable domain, remainder taken from reference TRBV28 and TRBJ1-1, is DVKVTQSSRYLVKRTGEKVFLECVQDMDHENMFWYRQDPGLGLRLIYFSYDVKMKEKGDIPEGYSVSREKKERFSLILESASTNQTSMYLCASTPGGQSGNTEAFFGQGTRLTVV.